A selection of T cell receptor beta chains follows, all from one sample in a study of cytotoxic CD8 clonotypes in ibrutinib-treated CLL. The table came from immunoSEQ multiplex PCR; TCRdb's copy has only in-frame clones and leaves some out. This table has fewer than 150,000 clones, approximately 81% appearing once. This sample comprised PBMCs, obtained after 24 months of ibrutinib treatment. Receptor source: a human donor with chronic lymphocytic leukemia. The CDR3 runs from the conserved cysteine through the conserved F or W. Each record gives: D gene, clone size, J gene, V gene, CDR3 protein, CDR3 DNA. A D gene is named only where the DNA matches it firmly. Not all rows give a size; the values are once, few, many and, for expanded clones, a class.

NA	NA	TRBJ2-3	TRBV27	CASRPISRALTTDTQYF	TGTGCCAGCAGACCCATATCGAGGGCCCTGACCACAGATACGCAGTATTTT
NA	once	TRBJ1-4	TRBV7-6	CASSSRGATNEKLFF	TGTGCCAGCAGCTCCAGGGGCGCAACTAATGAAAAACTGTTTTTT
TRBD1	NA	TRBJ1-2	TRBV9	CASSAGQGDYGYTF	TGTGCCAGCAGCGCCGGACAGGGGGATTATGGCTACACCTTC
NA	NA	TRBJ2-3	TRBV1	CTSSQRLAGGPGDTQYF	TGCACCAGCAGCCAACGACTAGCGGGGGGGCCCGGAGATACGCAGTATTTT
NA	NA	TRBJ2-2	TRBV2	CASSAPSSTNTGELFF	TGTGCCAGCAGTGCGCCCAGTTCAACGAACACCGGGGAGCTGTTTTTT
NA	NA	TRBJ2-2	TRBV14	CASSQPQSRRTGELFF	TGTGCCAGCAGCCAGCCGCAATCACGGAGGACCGGGGAGCTGTTTTTT
TRBD1	NA	TRBJ2-7	TRBV27	CASSLRGQGLLEQYF	TGTGCCAGCAGTTTACGGGGACAGGGCCTCTTGGAGCAGTACTTC
TRBD1	NA	TRBJ2-7	TRBV12-5	CASGRDSSYEQYF	TGTGCTAGTGGCCGGGACAGTTCCTACGAGCAGTACTTC
TRBD2	once	TRBJ2-5	TRBV5-1	CASSAGLAGERETQYF	TGCGCCAGCAGCGCCGGACTAGCGGGGGAAAGAGAGACCCAGTACTTC
TRBD1	once	TRBJ1-2	TRBV11-2	CASSFSGTGNRGYTF	TGTGCCAGCAGCTTCTCCGGGACAGGGAATAGGGGCTACACCTTC
NA	once	TRBJ2-3	TRBV18	CASSPVSPGATDTQYF	TGTGCCAGCTCACCCGTCTCCCCAGGGGCCACAGATACGCAGTATTTT
TRBD1	NA	TRBJ2-7	TRBV6-5	CASNRGQGFYEQYF	TGTGCCAGCAATCGGGGACAGGGGTTTTACGAGCAGTACTTC
TRBD2	NA	TRBJ2-7	TRBV27	CASSTAGGFSYEQYF	TGTGCCAGCAGTACAGCGGGGGGCTTCTCCTACGAGCAGTACTTC
NA	NA	TRBJ1-5	TRBV7-2	CASSLFPDGSNQPQHF	TGTGCCAGCAGCTTATTCCCAGACGGTAGCAATCAGCCCCAGCATTTT
NA	once	TRBJ1-5	TRBV27	CASNPTGINQPQHF	TGTGCCAGCAACCCCACAGGCATCAATCAGCCCCAGCATTTT
NA	NA	TRBJ1-4	TRBV5-5	CASSVGPVGTNEKLFF	TGTGCCAGCAGCGTCGGGCCGGTAGGAACTAATGAAAAACTGTTTTTT
NA	NA	TRBJ1-1	TRBV4-1	CASSQAGLNTEAFF	TGCGCCAGCAGCCAAGCCGGCCTGAACACTGAAGCTTTCTTT
NA	NA	TRBJ2-6	TRBV9	CASSVGASGANVLTF	TGTGCCAGCAGCGTAGGTGCCTCCGGGGCCAACGTCCTGACTTTC
NA	NA	TRBJ2-7	TRBV5-4	CASSPGTHSYEQYF	TGTGCCAGCAGCCCCGGGACTCACTCCTACGAGCAGTACTTC
NA	NA	TRBJ1-6	TRBV14	CASSTRPTGLNSPLHF	TGTGCCAGCAGCACCCGACCGACAGGCCTTAATTCACCCCTCCACTTT
TRBD2	NA	TRBJ2-3	TRBV9	CASSVVTSGGADTQYF	TGTGCCAGCAGCGTAGTGACTAGCGGGGGAGCGGATACGCAGTATTTT
TRBD1	few	TRBJ1-2	TRBV5-4	CASSLEARGTEGYTF	TGTGCCAGCAGCTTGGAGGCCAGGGGGACGGAAGGCTACACCTTC